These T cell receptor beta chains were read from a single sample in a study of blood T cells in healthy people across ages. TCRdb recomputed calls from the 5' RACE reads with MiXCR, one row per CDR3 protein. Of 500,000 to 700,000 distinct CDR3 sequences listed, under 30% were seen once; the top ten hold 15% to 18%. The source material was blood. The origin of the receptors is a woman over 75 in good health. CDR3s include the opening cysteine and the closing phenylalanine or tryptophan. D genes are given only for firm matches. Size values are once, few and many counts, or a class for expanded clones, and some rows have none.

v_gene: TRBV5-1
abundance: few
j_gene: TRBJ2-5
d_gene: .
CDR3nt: TGCGCCAGCAGCCGAGGACAGCAAGAGGCCCAGTACTTC
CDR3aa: CASSRGQQEAQYF

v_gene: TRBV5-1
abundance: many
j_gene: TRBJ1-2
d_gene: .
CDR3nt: TGCGCCAGCAGCTTGGACAGGGCGGAGTATGGCTACACCTTC
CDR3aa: CASSLDRAEYGYTF

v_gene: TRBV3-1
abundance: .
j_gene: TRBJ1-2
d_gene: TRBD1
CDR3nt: TGTGCCAGCAGCCAAGTTGCCGGACAGGGGGCTGGTGGCTACACCTTC
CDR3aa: CASSQVAGQGAGGYTF

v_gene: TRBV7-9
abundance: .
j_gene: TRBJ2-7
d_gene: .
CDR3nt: TGTGCCAGCAGCTTTTCCGGCGGGGTCTCCTACGAGCAGTACTTC
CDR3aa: CASSFSGGVSYEQYF

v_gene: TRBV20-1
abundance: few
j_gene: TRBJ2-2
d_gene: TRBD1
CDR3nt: TGCAGTGCTAGGGACAGGGTTAGGACGAACACCGGGGAGCTGTTTTTT
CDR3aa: CSARDRVRTNTGELFF

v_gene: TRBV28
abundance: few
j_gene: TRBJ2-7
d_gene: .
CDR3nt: TGTGCCAGCAGTTTATACCCTAGCAAGTCCTACAATGAGCAGTACTTC
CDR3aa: CASSLYPSKSYNEQYF

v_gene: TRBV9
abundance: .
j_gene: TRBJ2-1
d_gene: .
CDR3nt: TGTGCCAGCAGCGTAGTCAGTCGGCGCCCCTACAATGAGCAGTTCTTC
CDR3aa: CASSVVSRRPYNEQFF

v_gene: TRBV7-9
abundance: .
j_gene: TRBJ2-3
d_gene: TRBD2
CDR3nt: TGTGCCAACAGCTTAGGGACTAGCGGGGGGGCCACAGATACGCAGTATTTT
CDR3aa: CANSLGTSGGATDTQYF

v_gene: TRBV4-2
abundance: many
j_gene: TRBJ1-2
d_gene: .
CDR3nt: TGTGCCAGCAGCCAAGATCGGGACACGCAAGCCTATGGCTACACCTTC
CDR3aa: CASSQDRDTQAYGYTF

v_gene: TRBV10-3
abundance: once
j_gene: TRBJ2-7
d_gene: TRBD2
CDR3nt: TGTGCCATCAGGGCTAGCGGGAGGGAGGGGCCCTACGAGCAGTACTTC
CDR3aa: CAIRASGREGPYEQYF

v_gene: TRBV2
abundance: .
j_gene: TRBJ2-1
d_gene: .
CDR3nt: TGTGCCAGCAGTGACAGGGGTCTTAGCTCCTACAATGAGCAGTTCTTC
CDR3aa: CASSDRGLSSYNEQFF

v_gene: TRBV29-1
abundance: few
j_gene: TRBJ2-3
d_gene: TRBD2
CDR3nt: TGCAGCGTTATACTGGCGGGAGGGGGCACAGATACGCAGTATTTT
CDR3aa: CSVILAGGGTDTQYF

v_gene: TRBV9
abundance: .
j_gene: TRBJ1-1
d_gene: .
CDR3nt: TGTGCCAGCAGCGTAGCCCCTAGTACTGAAGCTTTCTTT
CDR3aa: CASSVAPSTEAFF

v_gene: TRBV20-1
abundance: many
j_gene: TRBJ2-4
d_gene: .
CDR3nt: TGCAGTGCTCCGACAAAGCCGGGGGCCAAAAACATTCAGTACTTC
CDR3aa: CSAPTKPGAKNIQYF

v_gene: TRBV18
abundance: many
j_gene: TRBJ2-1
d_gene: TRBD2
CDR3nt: TGTGCCAGCTCACCCTCGGGCGGGGGGGCCTACAATGAGCAGTTCTTC
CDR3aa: CASSPSGGGAYNEQFF

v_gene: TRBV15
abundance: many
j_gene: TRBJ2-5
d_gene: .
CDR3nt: TGTGCCACCAGCAGGAGCCTTGGGGAGACCCAGTACTTC
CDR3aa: CATSRSLGETQYF

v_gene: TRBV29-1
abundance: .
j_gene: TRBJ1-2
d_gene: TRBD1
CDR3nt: TGCAGCGCAACCACAGGGGGCCTTGGCTACACCTTC
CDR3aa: CSATTGGLGYTF

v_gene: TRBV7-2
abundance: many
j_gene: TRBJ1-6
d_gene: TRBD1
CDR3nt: TGTGCCAGCAGCTTATTACAGGGGGAGAATTCACCCCTCCACTTT
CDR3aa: CASSLLQGENSPLHF

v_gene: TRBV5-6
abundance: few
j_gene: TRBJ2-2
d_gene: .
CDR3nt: TGTGCCAGCAGCTCCCAGAACAGGCCCCTCACCGGGGAGCTGTTTTTT
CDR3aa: CASSSQNRPLTGELFF

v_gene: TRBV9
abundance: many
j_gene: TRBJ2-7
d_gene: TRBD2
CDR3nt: TGTGCCAGCAGCGTAGGTCCCCGGGGGGATACCTACGAGCAGTACTTC
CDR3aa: CASSVGPRGDTYEQYF

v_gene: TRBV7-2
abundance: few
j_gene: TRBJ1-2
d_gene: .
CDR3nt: TGTGCCAGCAGCTTGGACGTCGCCCGCTATGGCTACACCTTC
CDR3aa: CASSLDVARYGYTF

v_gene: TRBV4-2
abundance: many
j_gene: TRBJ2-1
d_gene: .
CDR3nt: TGTGCCAGCACCCGCTCGGGGGGCGCTCACAATGAGCAGTTCTTC
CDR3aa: CASTRSGGAHNEQFF

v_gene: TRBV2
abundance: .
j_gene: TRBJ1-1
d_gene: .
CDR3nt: TGTGCCAGCAGTGAAGAAATGAGGTTTGGCGCTGAAGCTTTCTTT
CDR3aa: CASSEEMRFGAEAFF

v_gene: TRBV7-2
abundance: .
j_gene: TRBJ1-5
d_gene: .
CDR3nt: TGTGCCAGCAGCTTAGAAAGACAGGATGAGCCCCAGCATTTT
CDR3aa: CASSLERQDEPQHF

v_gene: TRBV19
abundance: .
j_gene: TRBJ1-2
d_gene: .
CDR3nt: TGTGCCAGTAGGAAGTCCCGGGACTCTAGACCCTTTGGCTATGGCTACACCTTC
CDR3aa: CASRKSRDSRPFGYGYTF

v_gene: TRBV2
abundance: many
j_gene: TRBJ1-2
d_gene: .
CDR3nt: TGTGCCAGCAACCCGGGGACTTTTGGCTACACCTTC
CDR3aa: CASNPGTFGYTF

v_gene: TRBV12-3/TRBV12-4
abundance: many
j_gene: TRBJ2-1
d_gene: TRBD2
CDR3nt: TGTGCCAGCAGTTTAAGGATAGCGGGGGGGTCTGATGAGCAGTTCTTC
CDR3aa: CASSLRIAGGSDEQFF

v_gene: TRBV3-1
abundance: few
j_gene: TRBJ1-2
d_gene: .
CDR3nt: TGTGCCAGCAGCCACGACGGTCGTCGGGGCTACACCTTC
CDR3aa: CASSHDGRRGYTF

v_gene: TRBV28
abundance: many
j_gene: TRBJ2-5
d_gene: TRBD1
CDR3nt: TGTGCCAGCAGTCGGGACAGGGTAGCAGAGACCCAGTACTTC
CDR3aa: CASSRDRVAETQYF

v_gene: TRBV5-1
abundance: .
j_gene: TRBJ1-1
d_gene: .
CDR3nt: TGCGCCAGCAGCTCCTTAAGGGGAACGAACACTGAAGCTTTCTTT
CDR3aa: CASSSLRGTNTEAFF

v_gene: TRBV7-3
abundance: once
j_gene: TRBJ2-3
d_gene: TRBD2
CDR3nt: TGTGCCAGCAGCTTCCCGGGGGGAGGATCAGATACGCAGTATTTT
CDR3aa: CASSFPGGGSDTQYF

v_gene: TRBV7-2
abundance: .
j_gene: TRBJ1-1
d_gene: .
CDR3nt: TGTGCCAGCAGCTTAGAGGGGACGGTTATGAACACTGAAGCTTTCTTT
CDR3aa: CASSLEGTVMNTEAFF

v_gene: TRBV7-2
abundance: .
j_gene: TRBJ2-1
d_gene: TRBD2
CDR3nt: TGTGCCAGCAGCCAAACGACTAGCGGCTTCAATGAGCAGTTCTTC
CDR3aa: CASSQTTSGFNEQFF

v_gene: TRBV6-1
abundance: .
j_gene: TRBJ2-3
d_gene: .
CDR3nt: TGTGCCAGCAGTGAAGCCCCTCTATCAACAGATACGCAGTATTTT
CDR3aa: CASSEAPLSTDTQYF

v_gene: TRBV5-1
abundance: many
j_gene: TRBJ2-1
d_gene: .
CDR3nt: TGCGCCTCAGGGCACGGGACACAAGGGAATGAGCAGTTCTTC
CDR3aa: CASGHGTQGNEQFF

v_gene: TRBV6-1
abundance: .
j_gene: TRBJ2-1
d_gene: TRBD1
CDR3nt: TGTGCCAGCAGTGAAGGCGTCCAGGGGGTCGATGAGCAGTTCTTC
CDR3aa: CASSEGVQGVDEQFF

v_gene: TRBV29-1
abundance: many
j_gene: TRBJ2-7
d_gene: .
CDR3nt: TGCAGCGTTGATGGCCCCTCTTCGGACGAGCAGTACTTC
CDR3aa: CSVDGPSSDEQYF

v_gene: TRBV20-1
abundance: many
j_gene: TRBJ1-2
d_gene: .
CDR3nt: TGCAGTGCTAGAGATAAGACCGGGGGCTACACCTTC
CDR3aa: CSARDKTGGYTF

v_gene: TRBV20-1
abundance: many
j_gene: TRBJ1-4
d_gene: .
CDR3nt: TGCAGTGCTAGAGATTCGCTGCGGGGAGGGGAAAAACTGTTTTTT
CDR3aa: CSARDSLRGGEKLFF

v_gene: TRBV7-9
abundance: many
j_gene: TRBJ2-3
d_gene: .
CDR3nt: TGTGCCAGCAGCTTCCCCACAGATACGCAGTATTTT
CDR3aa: CASSFPTDTQYF

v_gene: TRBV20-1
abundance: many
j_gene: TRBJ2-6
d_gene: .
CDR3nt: TGCAGTGCTAGGAGTTGGGTCTCTGGGGCCAACGTCCTGACTTTC
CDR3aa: CSARSWVSGANVLTF

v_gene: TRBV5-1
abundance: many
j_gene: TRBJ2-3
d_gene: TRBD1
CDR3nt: TGCGCCAGCAGCTTGTCAGGGACAGGGATTGGGGATACGCAGTATTTT
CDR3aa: CASSLSGTGIGDTQYF

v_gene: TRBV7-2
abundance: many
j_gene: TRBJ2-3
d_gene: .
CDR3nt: TGTGCCCTTCTGAACACTGTCACAGATACGCAGTATTTT
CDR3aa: CALLNTVTDTQYF

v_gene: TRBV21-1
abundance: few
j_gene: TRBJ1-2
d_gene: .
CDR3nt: TGTGCCAGCAGCAAAGGTATAGAAGGACACCTGTTTCCCTATGGCTACACCTTC
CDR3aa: CASSKGIEGHLFPYGYTF

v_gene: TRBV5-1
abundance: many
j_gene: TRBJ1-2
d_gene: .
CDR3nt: TGCGCCAGCAGCCTGACGGGGGCCCTCAACTATGGCTACACCTTC
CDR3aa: CASSLTGALNYGYTF

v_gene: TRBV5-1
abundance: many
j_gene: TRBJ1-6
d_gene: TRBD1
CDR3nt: TGCGCCAGCAGCTCCGGACAGGCAGAATCACCCCTCCACTTT
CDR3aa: CASSSGQAESPLHF

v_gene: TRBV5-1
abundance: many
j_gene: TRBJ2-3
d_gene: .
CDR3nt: TGCGCCAGCAGCTTGGCCGTGGGACGAGATACGCAGTATTTT
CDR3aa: CASSLAVGRDTQYF